The clone carrying this T cell receptor beta chain was counted a few times. Antigen unknown. Authors of the study amplified TCR beta CDR3 regions from RNA transcripts. A set of HTBI primers served as the primers for a first-round RT-PCR of the TCR CDR3. TCRdb independently ran MiXCR on the multiplex PCR reads; one entry per CDR3 protein. The sample gives about 590,000 distinct CDR3 sequences, approximately 14% of which show up once; under 8% is in the top ten. Stability of Graves' hyperthyroidism was defined as absent ophthalmopathy progression within 18 months. Clinical symptoms, serum thyroxine, TRAb, thyroid ultrasound and orbital computed tomography established diagnosis. There are 17 residues in the CDR3. This entry is derived from a study of T cells in Graves' hyperthyroidism and ophthalmopathy. Study-level background: The authors collected peripheral blood at initial diagnosis, before any treatment.

Study outcomes and limitations: Among clonotypes expanded in thyroid above 0.001, most were also found in blood.

The sample comprised blood. This chain joins TRBV3-2 and TRBJ1-1; the D call of TRBD1 is as the table states it, not checked on the DNA. TRBV3-2 is noted as a pseudogene. This sequence was found in a woman under 40 with Graves' hyperthyroidism. The CDR3 sequence is CASSQESSGTGGTEAFF. The CDR3 coding sequence is TGTGCCAGCAGCCAAGAATCGTCGGGGACAGGGGGCACTGAAGCTTTCTTT.